This T cell receptor beta chain stems from a study of blood T cell repertoires in COVID-19. TCRdb keeps only in-frame clones here, not all; method: immunoSEQ multiplex PCR. This table holds about 280,000 clones, roughly 80% found once. Material for sequencing was PBMCs or T cells enriched from blood (not recorded which). The sequence derives from a man between 35 and 55 years old who had been exposed to COVID-19.

CDR3 DNA sequence: TGTGCCAGCATCCTCTCCAGAAATTCGGATACGCAGTATTTT. This encodes CASILSRNSDTQYF. The chain combines TRBV27 with TRBJ2-3; no definite D call. The CDR3 sequence is 14 residues long. The V end was cut by 7 bases, the J end by 6 bases, with 17 bases between. CDR1 MNHEY and CDR2 SMNVEV come from the germline V gene (reference sequence).